Here is one T cell receptor beta chain with its context. The record originates from a study of early T cells in non-severe SARS-CoV-2 infection. Study in general: The authors sequenced bulk RNA from unsorted whole blood, leaving chains unpaired.

Attachment of unique molecular identifiers was made to individual cDNA molecules. TCRdb re-analysed the 5' RACE reads in MiXCR, keeping a single row per CDR3 protein. The sample contains approximately 84,000 distinct CDR3 sequences, 13% of which appear only once. This CDR3 comprises 15 residues. With 1 base removed from V and 1 base from J, the gap between germline ends came to 10 bases. Germline V gives CDR1 SGHTA, CDR2 FQGNSA. Sequencing input: whole blood. J is TRBJ1-1 and V is TRBV7-2; no clear D gene. The sequence was collected from an adult who was a healthcare worker with PCR-confirmed SARS-CoV-2 infection or an uninfected control (not recorded which). The CDR3 here is CASSLGQATNTEAFF. The CDR3 DNA reads as TGTGCCAGCAGCTTAGGGCAGGCCACGAACACTGAAGCTTTCTTT.